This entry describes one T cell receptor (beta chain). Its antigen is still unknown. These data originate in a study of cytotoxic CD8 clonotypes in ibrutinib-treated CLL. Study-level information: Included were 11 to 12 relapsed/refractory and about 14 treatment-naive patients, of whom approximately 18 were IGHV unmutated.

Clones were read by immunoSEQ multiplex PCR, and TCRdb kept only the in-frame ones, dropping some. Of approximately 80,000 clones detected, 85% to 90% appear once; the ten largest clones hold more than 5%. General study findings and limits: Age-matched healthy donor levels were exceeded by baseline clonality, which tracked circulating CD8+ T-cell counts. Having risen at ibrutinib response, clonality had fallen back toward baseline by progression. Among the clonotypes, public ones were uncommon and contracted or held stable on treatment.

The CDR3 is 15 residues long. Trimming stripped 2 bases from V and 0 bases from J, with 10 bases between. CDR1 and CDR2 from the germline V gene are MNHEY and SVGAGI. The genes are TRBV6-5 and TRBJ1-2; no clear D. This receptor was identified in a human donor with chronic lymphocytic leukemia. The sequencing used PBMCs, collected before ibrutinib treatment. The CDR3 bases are TGTGCCAGCAGTTACAACGACGTACCTAACTATGGCTACACCTTC. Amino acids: CASSYNDVPNYGYTF.